One sample yielded the 7 T cell receptor beta chains listed below, sequenced in a study of tumor and adjacent non-tumor tissue in lung cancer (dated by TCRdb to between 2018 and 2020). The library was built by means of multiplex PCR. Instrument used: Illumina HiSeq 2500. TCRbeta libraries were built by three rounds of nested PCR using primers (Table S4), following protocols modified from ARM-PCR. The public sequencing data were trimmed at Q25 with fastp and processed into clonotypes with MiXCR by TCRdb, which kept only in-frame beta chains. Rows with a matching CDR3 protein are joined into one entry that keeps the most common DNA and genes. Present in this sample are about 85,000 distinct CDR3 sequences, roughly three fifths of which were seen just once. The ten largest clones represent around 16% of the sample. RNA was isolated from bulk, unsorted tissue, and RNA quality was assessed with a NanoDrop ND-1000 and an Agilent 2100.

The sample was lung tumor tissue. The receptors were gathered from a man in his sixties or seventies with non-small cell lung cancer.

On this clonotype itself: Relative to the germline gene, one junction end is altered; a read error may explain this. The V and J genes are TRBV6-5 and TRBJ2-2; D possibly uses TRBD1 or TRBD2 (7 bases each). This CDR3 is 14 amino acids long. CDR1 is MNHEY, CDR2 SVGAGI, per germline. CDR3 loop: CASSGEGAGGKLFF. DNA for the CDR3: TGTGCCAGCAGTGGGGAGGGGGCCGGCGGGAAGCTGTTTTTT.

As regards this clonotype: This may be a read error: a much more frequent sequence differs by one nucleotide. The chain links TRBV30 to TRBJ2-3; D remains unclear. V was trimmed by 0 bases and J by 8 bases, leaving 12 bases between them. The CDR3 runs to 13 residues. In germline, CDR1 is GTSNPN, CDR2 SVGIG (reference sequence). The CDR3 DNA sequence: TGTGCCTGGAGTGTATCCACCCCGGGTACGCAGTATTTT. Translation: CAWSVSTPGTQYF.

CDR3 residues: CASSPGLAGPSSTDMRYF. In DNA, the CDR3 is TGTGCCAGCAGCCCTGGACTAGCGGGGCCCTCGAGCACAGATATGCGGTATTTT. The chain links TRBV11-2 to TRBJ2-3; TRBD2 aligns across 12 bases. The germline CDR1 and CDR2 sequences are SGHAT and FQNNGV. Trimming removed 5 bases from V and 14 bases from J; junction bases left unmatched: 23. The CDR3 has 18 residues. Based on the CDR3 plus reference TRBV11-2 and TRBJ2-3, the full variable domain is EAGVAQSPRYKIIEKRQSVAFWCNPISGHATLYWYQQILGQGPKLLIQFQNNGVVDDSQLPKDRFSAERLKGVDSTLKIQPAKLEDSAVYLCASSPGLAGPSSTDMRYFGPGTRLTVL.

This sequence joins TRBV29-1 and TRBJ1-1; D unclear. CDR3 length: 11 residues. Germline values: CDR1 SQVTM, CDR2 ANQGSEA. The V and J ends lost 4 bases and 11 bases respectively, with 14 bases between them. CDR3 in DNA: TGCAGCGTTGGCCCCATGTTGGGTGCTTTCTTT. It specifies CSVGPMLGAFF.

A note on this clonotype: One end of the junction is discordant with germline, which a read error may explain. V gene TRBV6-6 combines with J gene TRBJ2-1; D unresolved. The CDR3 length is 15 residues. Germline V gives CDR1 MNHNY, CDR2 SVGAGI (reference sequence). CDR3: CDSSYSTVVRGEQFF. The CDR3 DNA reads TGTGACAGCAGCTACTCGACGGTGGTCCGCGGTGAGCAGTTCTTC.

Notes on this clonotype: The junction and the germline gene differ at one end; a read error may be behind it. The chain is built from TRBV6-1 and TRBJ2-3; no firm D call. The CDR3 has 12 amino acids. Germline loops: CDR1 MNHNS, CDR2 SASEGT. The chain's CDR3 is CASAASTDMQYF. The DNA of the CDR3 is TGTGCCAGCGCAGCGAGCACAGATATGCAGTATTTT.

As concerns this clonotype: The junction differs from germline at one of its ends, possibly a read error. The chain has TRBV7-9 and TRBJ2-4, with D perhaps assigned TRBD1 or TRBD2 (7 bases each). The CDR3 consists of 15 residues. Germline V gene sequence: CDR1 SEHNR, CDR2 FQNEAQ (reference sequence). Here the CDR3 reads CASGLVRGGVSIQYF. The DNA for the CDR3 is TGTGCCAGCGGCTTAGTCAGGGGGGGGGTAAGCATTCAGTACTTC.